A selection of T cell receptor beta chains follows, all from one sample in a study of cytomegalovirus exposure and HLA in healthy donors. Method: immunoSEQ multiplex PCR; TCRdb's copy keeps in-frame clones and lacks some. The sample holds 100,000 or so clones, approximately 72% seen once. The sequencing input was PBMCs. All receptors derive from a woman aged 40 to 50 in good health and CMV-seronegative. Both conserved end residues are part of each CDR3. Fields, in order: J gene, D gene, V gene, CDR3 length, clone size, CDR3 DNA, CDR3 protein. D genes are given only for firm matches. Size values are once, few and many counts, or a class for expanded clones, and some rows have none.

>TRBJ2-2|.|TRBV6-5|13|.
TGTGCCAGCAGTCCTAAACGCACCGGGGAGCTGTTTTTT
CASSPKRTGELFF
>TRBJ2-7|TRBD1|TRBV6-5|13|.
TGTGCCAGCAGCCTTTCCCTCGGGACAGGGCTATACTTC
CASSLSLGTGLYF
>TRBJ2-3|TRBD1|TRBV19|13|once
TGTGCCAGTAGTCGACAGGGGGGCGATACGCAGTATTTT
CASSRQGGDTQYF
>TRBJ1-2|TRBD1|TRBV28|15|.
TGTGCCAGCAGCCCCGGACAGGGGGGCAACTATGGCTACACCTTC
CASSPGQGGNYGYTF
>TRBJ2-3|TRBD1|TRBV7-9|15|once
TGTGCCAGCAGCTTATTGGGGACAGGGGGTCATACGCAGTATTTT
CASSLLGTGGHTQYF
>TRBJ2-3|TRBD2|TRBV5-1|16|.
TGCGCCAGCAGCTTGGTCGGTAGCGGGGGCACAGATACGCAGTATTTT
CASSLVGSGGTDTQYF
>TRBJ2-2|TRBD1|TRBV10-3|13|.
TGTGCCATCAGTACAGGGGACACCGGGGAGCTGTTTTTT
CAISTGDTGELFF
>TRBJ2-2|.|TRBV6-1|16|.
TGTGCCAGCAGTGAACTCCCGGTCGCGGGCACCGGGGAGCTGTTTTTT
CASSELPVAGTGELFF
>TRBJ2-1|TRBD2|TRBV29-1|14|.
TGCAGCGTGGGGGGGACTAGCGGGAGCGATGAGCAGTTCTTC
CSVGGTSGSDEQFF
>TRBJ2-4|.|TRBV6-1|17|.
TGTGCCAGCAGTGAAGCGCAGGGTAGCGGTGTCAAAAACATTCAGTACTTC
CASSEAQGSGVKNIQYF
>TRBJ1-2|.|TRBV5-1|13|.
TGCGCCAGCAGCTTGGAACAGGGCTCTGGCTACACCTTC
CASSLEQGSGYTF
>TRBJ2-1|.|TRBV28|14|.
TGTGCCAGCAGTAACCCACAGGGATACAATGAGCAGTTCTTC
CASSNPQGYNEQFF
>TRBJ2-1|.|TRBV7-3|16|.
TGTGCCAGCAGCTTAGGAACTCTACTGGACTGGGATGAGCAGTTCTTC
CASSLGTLLDWDEQFF
>TRBJ1-1|.|TRBV11-3|13|.
TGTGCCAGCAGCTTGACAGTAAACACTGAAGCTTTCTTT
CASSLTVNTEAFF
>TRBJ2-5|.|TRBV11-3|12|.
TGTGCCAGCAGCCCAGGTACCGGGGAGCAGTACTTC
CASSPGTGEQYF
>TRBJ2-1|TRBD2|TRBV4-2|16|.
TGTGCCAGCAGCGTTATATGGACTAGTAATTACAATGAGCAGTTCTTC
CASSVIWTSNYNEQFF
>TRBJ2-7|TRBD1|TRBV5-8|13|few
TGTGCCAGCAGCAGAGGGACAGACTACGAGCAGTACTTC
CASSRGTDYEQYF
>TRBJ2-1|TRBD2|TRBV28|16|.
TGTGCCAGCAGCGGGACTAGCGGGAGGGCCTACAATGAGCAGTTCTTC
CASSGTSGRAYNEQFF
>TRBJ2-4|.|TRBV4-3|16|few
TGCGCCAGCAGCCAAGATCAGCCGGGGGGCTTAAACATTCAGTACTTC
CASSQDQPGGLNIQYF
>TRBJ2-7|.|TRBV6-1|13|few
TGTGCCAGCAGCGAAGCGCCGCGGTACGAGCAGTACTTC
CASSEAPRYEQYF
>TRBJ2-1|.|TRBV13|16|.
TGTGCCAGCAGCCCTTCTGCGGTTGGTTCCTACAATGAGCAGTTCTTC
CASSPSAVGSYNEQFF
>TRBJ1-6|TRBD1|TRBV6-4|14|.
TGTGCCAGCAGGAGGACAGGGGAGACTTCACCCCTCCACTTT
CASRRTGETSPLHF
>TRBJ2-7|TRBD2|TRBV15|14|.
TGTGCCACTTCTACGGGACTACACACCTACGAGCAGTACTTC
CATSTGLHTYEQYF
>TRBJ2-3|.|TRBV11-3|15|.
TGTGCCAGCAGCTTAACCTCAACAAGCACAGATACGCAGTATTTT
CASSLTSTSTDTQYF
>TRBJ1-5|TRBD1|TRBV4-3|17|.
TGCGCCAGCAGCCAAGAATTTATGGCAGGGGGAAGTCAGCCCCAGCATTTT
CASSQEFMAGGSQPQHF
>TRBJ1-2|TRBD1|TRBV7-3|16|.
TGTGCCAGCAGCCCTTGGGGACAGACTTCTAACTATGGCTACACCTTC
CASSPWGQTSNYGYTF
>TRBJ2-5|TRBD1|TRBV5-6|15|.
TGTGCCAGCAGCTTCCGGGACAGGGGGATGGAGACCCAGTACTTC
CASSFRDRGMETQYF
>TRBJ2-7|TRBD1|TRBV4-3|17|.
TGCGCCAGCAGCCAAGATAGGGACAGGTCTTCCTCCTACGAGCAGTACTTC
CASSQDRDRSSSYEQYF
>TRBJ2-3|TRBD2|TRBV29-1|19|.
TGCAGCGTTAAAACGCTAGCGGGAGGGCCTCGAGCCCTCACAGATACGCAGTATTTT
CSVKTLAGGPRALTDTQYF
>TRBJ2-5|TRBD2|TRBV15|18|.
TGTGCCACCAGCAGAGATATTTCGGGGCTCGGGGGGGTAGAGACCCAGTACTTC
CATSRDISGLGGVETQYF
>TRBJ1-5|TRBD1|TRBV10-3|14|.
TGTGCCATCAGCCGGGACAGGAACAATCAGCCCCAGCATTTT
CAISRDRNNQPQHF
>TRBJ1-1|TRBD1|TRBV10-3|14|.
TGTGCCATCACCCCGACAGGGTATGGCACTGAAGCTTTCTTT
CAITPTGYGTEAFF
>TRBJ1-1|.|TRBV7-8|12|.
TGTGCCAGCAGCTTAGCGGACTTCGTAGCTTTCTTT
CASSLADFVAFF
>TRBJ2-3|.|TRBV29-1|11|.
TGCAGCGTACGGGACACAGATACGCAGTATTTT
CSVRDTDTQYF
>TRBJ1-5|.|TRBV7-9|16|.
TGTGCCAGCAGCCTCGGACAGACCTATAGCAATCAGCCCCAGCATTTT
CASSLGQTYSNQPQHF
>TRBJ2-7|.|TRBV6-5|14|once
TGTGCCAGCACTTCGCCCGGGACATCGTTAGAGCAGTACTTC
CASTSPGTSLEQYF
>TRBJ2-7|.|TRBV9|15|few
TGTGCCAGCAGCGCAGATGGAGGGCAGGCCCTCGAGCAGTACTTC
CASSADGGQALEQYF
>TRBJ2-2|TRBD2|TRBV30|14|.
TGTGCCTATGCTAGCGGGCCGAACACCGGGGAGCTGTTTTTT
CAYASGPNTGELFF
>TRBJ2-3|.|TRBV5-6|15|.
TGTGCCAGCAGCTTGGTTCTAGTACGGGCAGATACGCAGTATTTT
CASSLVLVRADTQYF
>TRBJ2-7|TRBD1|TRBV28|14|once
TGTGCCAGCAGACCGGGACAGGGGGCCAACGAGCAGTACTTC
CASRPGQGANEQYF
>TRBJ2-3|TRBD1|TRBV7-7|15|few
TGTGCTAGCAGCTTAGGGACAGTTAGCACAGATACGCAGTATTTT
CASSLGTVSTDTQYF
>TRBJ2-1|TRBD2|TRBV27|16|.
TGTGCCAGCAGTTTCTCTAGCGGGGGTACCTACAATGAGCAGTTCTTC
CASSFSSGGTYNEQFF
>TRBJ1-1|.|TRBV2|13|.
TGTGCCAGTTCAAGTGAGATGAACACTGAAGCTTTCTTT
CASSSEMNTEAFF
>TRBJ1-3|TRBD1|TRBV30|14|.
TGTGCCTGGAGTCAGGGGGGTATTGGAAACACCATATATTTT
CAWSQGGIGNTIYF
>TRBJ1-2|.|TRBV2|13|.
TGTGCCAGCAGGGTGGGGACAACAAATGGCTACACCTTC
CASRVGTTNGYTF
>TRBJ2-7|.|TRBV27|14|.
TGTGCCAGCAGTCCACGGACTCCGAGGAACGAGCAGTACTTC
CASSPRTPRNEQYF
>TRBJ2-2|TRBD2|TRBV7-2|16|.
TGTGCCAGCAGCCCCAGCGGGGGGGCCGGAACCGGGGAGCTGTTTTTT
CASSPSGGAGTGELFF
>TRBJ2-3|.|TRBV7-3|14|.
TGTGCCAGCAGCCACGACACCGCCACAGATACGCAGTATTTT
CASSHDTATDTQYF
>TRBJ2-2|TRBD2|TRBV7-9|16|.
TGTGCCAGCAGCTTGGGCAGCGGGAGGGCCAACGGGGAGCTGTTTTTT
CASSLGSGRANGELFF
>TRBJ1-5|TRBD1|TRBV5-8|12|.
TGTGCCAGCAGCTCCAGACAGGGCCCCCAGCATTTT
CASSSRQGPQHF
>TRBJ2-7|.|TRBV11-2|14|.
TGTGCCAGCAGCTTAGATACTTCCTCCTACGAGCAGTACTTC
CASSLDTSSYEQYF
>TRBJ1-5|TRBD1|TRBV19|16|.
TGTGCCAGTAGCAGGACAGGGGGCGCATCTCAACAGCCCCAGCATTTT
CASSRTGGASQQPQHF
>TRBJ2-1|TRBD2|TRBV11-2|14|.
TGTGCCAGCAGCTTACTGCGGGGGGACAATGAGCAGTTCTTC
CASSLLRGDNEQFF
>TRBJ2-7|TRBD2|TRBV11-2|14|.
TGTGCCAGCAGCTACGGGACTACCTTTTCCGAGCAGTACTTC
CASSYGTTFSEQYF
>TRBJ1-6|.|TRBV6-5|12|.
TGTGCCAGCCATGAGTATAATTCACCCCTCCACTTT
CASHEYNSPLHF
>TRBJ1-5|TRBD1|TRBV19|15|.
TGTGCCAGTTTAAAGAGGGGGCTGGGCAATCAGCCCCAGCATTTT
CASLKRGLGNQPQHF